Shown below are 29 T cell receptor beta chains from a single sample sequenced in a study of OX40 agonist ivuxolimab in advanced cancers. Libraries were prepared by immunoSEQ multiplex PCR; TCRdb keeps only in-frame clonotypes and omits some of them. The table has over 60,000 clones, around 84% seen once. This specimen was CD4+ or CD8+ T cells sorted from blood, taken in a trial of the OX40 agonist ivuxolimab. Receptors were obtained from an adult with an advanced solid tumor such as melanoma, head and neck, liver or kidney cancer.

The chain employs TRBV7-2 and TRBJ2-3; tentatively, D is TRBD2 (6 bases). The germline V and J ends were trimmed by 2 bases and 4 bases, with 7 bases remaining between them. Per germline, CDR1 SGHTA and CDR2 FQGNSA. The CDR3 spans 13 residues. The CDR3 sequence is CASSLWGADTQYF. The CDR3 DNA sequence: TGTGCCAGCAGCTTATGGGGGGCAGATACGCAGTATTTT.

V usage is TRBV6-4 and J usage is TRBJ2-2; unclear D gene. Trimming took off 4 bases at V and 1 base at J, with 4 bases between the two ends. CDR3 size: 13 residues. CDR1 and CDR2 from the germline V gene are MRHNA and SNTAGT. CDR3 amino acids: CASSALNTGELFF. CDR3 coding DNA: TGTGCCAGCAGTGCTTTGAACACCGGGGAGCTGTTTTTT.

The CDR3 loop reads CASSSPRAGFRNEQFF. The CDR3 DNA reads as TGTGCCAGCAGCTCACCAAGGGCAGGGTTTAGGAATGAGCAGTTCTTC. The chain employs TRBV11-2 and TRBJ2-1; tentatively, D is TRBD1 (5 bases). This CDR3 is built from 16 residues. Per the germline V gene, CDR1 is SGHAT and CDR2 is FQNNGV. V shed 4 bases and J shed 7 bases, with 20 bases lying between them.

In the case of this clone: One junction end does not reproduce the germline sequence, and a read error may be involved. The chain links TRBV5-4 to TRBJ2-7; weak D call: TRBD1 (8 bases). The length of the CDR3 is 14 residues. In germline, CDR1 is SGHNT, CDR2 YYREEE (reference sequence). The CDR3 protein is CASSWEGTGAGLSF. In DNA form, the CDR3 reads TGTGCCAGCAGCTGGGAGGGGACAGGAGCCGGTTTGAGCTTC.

The chain has TRBV5-3 and TRBJ1-2; a weak D match, TRBD1 (6 bases). TRBV5-3 is recorded as an ORF, its role being uncertain. The ends were cut back, 2 bases at V and 10 bases at J, with 24 bases in the middle. There are 16 residues in the CDR3. The CDR3: CARSLTLFGDKGLYTF. The CDR3 coding sequence is TGTGCCAGAAGCTTAACCCTGTTTGGGGACAAGGGACTCTACACCTTC.

The V gene is TRBV30, the J gene TRBJ1-1; D might be TRBD1 (6 bases). This CDR3 contains 14 residues. Trimming removed 0 bases at V and 4 bases at J, with 12 bases between. The germline gives CDR1 GTSNPN, CDR2 SVGIG (reference sequence). DNA of the CDR3: TGTGCCTGGAGTGTACCTGGGACACCCACTGAAGCTTTCTTT. Its translation is CAWSVPGTPTEAFF.

The chain couples TRBV20-1 to TRBJ1-6; D is unresolved. V was cut by 6 bases and J by 12 bases, with 12 bases left in between. Germline V gene sequence: CDR1 DFQATT, CDR2 SNEGSKA (reference sequence). The CDR3 sequence is 11 residues long. The DNA for the CDR3 is TGCAGTGCCGGACTGGGCGGACCCCTCCACTTT. Amino acid sequence: CSAGLGGPLHF.

With respect to this clone: A much larger clone lies a single base off, so this may be a read error. The J gene is TRBJ1-3, the V gene TRBV7-2; tentatively, D is TRBD1 (5 bases). The CDR3 spans 12 residues. Trimming stripped 11 bases from V and 3 bases from J, with 11 bases between. The germline V gene has CDR1 SGHTA and CDR2 FQGNSA. CDR3 DNA sequence: TGTGCCTCCGGGGGGTTTGGAAACACCATATATTTT. Protein: CASGGFGNTIYF.

V usage is TRBV10-2 and J usage is TRBJ2-7, with 8 bases aligning to TRBD1. The CDR3 is 12 residues long. CDR1 and CDR2 (germline): WSHSY, SAAADI. The junction had 6 bases not matched to a gene; V was cut back by 7 bases and J by 7 bases. CDR3 DNA: TGCGCCAGCACCCAAGGACAGGGAGAGCAGTACTTC. As protein: CASTQGQGEQYF.

CDR3 sequence reads: CASSQAPSGRVQETQYF. CDR3 nucleotide sequence: TGCGCCAGCAGCCAAGCCCCCAGCGGGAGGGTACAAGAGACCCAGTACTTC. The rearrangement joins TRBV4-1 to TRBJ2-5, with 10 nucleotides matching TRBD2. V lost 1 base and J lost 2; bases outside the gene matches: 7. The CDR3 is 17 amino acids. Germline CDR1 is MGHRA and CDR2 is YSYEKL.

In this sample, this clone turned up a few times. The chain couples TRBV7-9 to TRBJ2-1; D unresolved. Trimming removed 7 bases from V and 8 bases from J, with 12 bases in between. Germline CDR1 and CDR2: SEHNR and FQNEAQ (reference sequence). The CDR3 loop spans 12 amino acids. In DNA, the CDR3 is TGTGCCAGCATCCTAAAGGCGGATGAGCAGTTCTTC. Translating gives CASILKADEQFF.

This rearrangement joins TRBV7-3 to TRBJ2-1; D gene ambiguous. The V end lost 3 bases, the J end lost 13 bases, and 4 bases lay between the germline ends. The CDR3 loop spans 9 amino acids. From germline, CDR1 is SGHTA and CDR2 FQGTGA. Here the CDR3 DNA reads TGTGCCAGCAGCTTCGACCAGTTCTTC. Its translation: CASSFDQFF. The full variable domain, its missing parts supplied by reference TRBV7-3 and TRBJ2-1, is GAGVSQTPSNKVTEKGKYVELRCDPISGHTALYWYRQSLGQGPEFLIYFQGTGAADDSGLPNDRFFAVRPEGSVSTLKIQRTERGDSAVYLCASSFDQFFGPGTRLTVL.

The chain carries TRBV27 and TRBJ1-5, with D possibly matching TRBD1 (5 bases). Trimming took off 8 bases at V and 6 bases at J, with 11 bases between the two ends. Germline values: CDR1 MNHEY, CDR2 SMNVEV (reference sequence). The CDR3 loop spans 12 amino acids. The CDR3, as DNA: TGTGCCAGCCGGGGGGAGGGTCAGCCCCAGCATTTT. Residues: CASRGEGQPQHF.

This sequence joins TRBV19 and TRBJ2-3; 13 nucleotides agree with TRBD2. Losses at the gene ends were 6 bases for V and 7 bases for J; bases not matched to a gene: 7. CDR1 LNHDA and CDR2 SQIVND come from the germline V gene (reference sequence). The CDR3 is 15 amino acids. This CDR3 is CASSPGLAGAYTQYF. In DNA form, the CDR3 reads TGTGCCAGTAGCCCCGGACTAGCGGGAGCTTATACGCAGTATTTT.

This clone was seen only a few times. The genes are TRBV7-6 and TRBJ2-2; D may be TRBD2 (6 bases). Trimming pared 3 bases from V and 0 bases from J, leaving 14 bases between. This CDR3 comprises 17 residues. Germline-derived CDR1 and CDR2 are SGHVS and FNYEAQ. CDR3 nucleotides: TGTGCCAGCAGCTTCGAGGCAGGGAGGCCGAACACCGGGGAGCTGTTTTTT. This encodes CASSFEAGRPNTGELFF.

Of note for this clone: Compared with germline, one end of the junction differs, possibly owing to a read error. This chain uses TRBV5-4 with TRBJ2-5; 8 positions agree with TRBD2. This CDR3 is 15 amino acids long. Germline-derived CDR1 and CDR2 are SGHNT and YYREEE (reference sequence). The CDR3 sequence: CAGSLDGRAGKTQYF. In DNA, the CDR3 is TGTGCCGGCAGCTTGGACGGGAGGGCCGGAAAGACCCAGTACTTC.

The chain uses TRBV4-1 and TRBJ1-4; D gene ambiguous. This CDR3 has 15 amino acids. From germline, CDR1 is MGHRA and CDR2 YSYEKL. The V gene lost 0 bases and the J gene lost 6 bases, with 11 bases spanning the gap. Here the CDR3 reads CASSQESGRDEKLFF. The CDR3 DNA is TGCGCCAGCAGCCAAGAGTCGGGAAGGGATGAAAAACTGTTTTTT.

The chain links TRBV11-2 to TRBJ2-7, with a weak D call TRBD1 (6 bases). The CDR3 has 16 residues. Germline V gene lookup returns CDR1 SGHAT and CDR2 FQNNGV. The germline V and J ends were trimmed by 6 bases and 7 bases, with 25 bases remaining between them. The CDR3 region is CASSFDRLGAVREQYF. DNA of the CDR3: TGTGCCAGCAGTTTCGATCGGCTGGGGGCGGTGAGGGAGCAGTACTTC. Looking up the rest from reference TRBV11-2 and TRBJ2-7 gives the full variable domain: EAGVAQSPRYKIIEKRQSVAFWCNPISGHATLYWYQQILGQGPKLLIQFQNNGVVDDSQLPKDRFSAERLKGVDSTLKIQPAKLEDSAVYLCASSFDRLGAVREQYFGPGTRLTVT.

This clone was seen just once. The chain is built from TRBV18 and TRBJ2-5, with D uncertain. CDR3 length: 11 residues. CDR1 KGHSH and CDR2 LQKENI come from the germline V gene. V was pared by 2 bases and J by 11 bases, with 9 bases between. CDR3 amino acids: CASSPVDFQYF. DNA of the CDR3: TGTGCCAGCTCACCAGTCGACTTTCAGTACTTC.

This rearrangement joins TRBV6-5 to TRBJ2-7; weak D call: TRBD1 (6 bases). Germline V gene data show CDR1 as MNHEY and CDR2 as SVGAGI. The CDR3 extends over 14 amino acids. V lost 5 bases and J 7 bases, leaving 18 bases between the germline ends. The CDR3 sequence is CASSPGTTPWEQYF. Written as DNA, the CDR3 is TGTGCCAGCAGTCCCGGGACAACCCCTTGGGAGCAGTACTTC.

CDR3 region: CASSLVAGIEAFF. The DNA for the CDR3 is TGCGCCAGCAGCTTGGTTGCGGGGATTGAAGCTTTCTTT. The gene calls are TRBV5-1 and TRBJ1-1, with D uncertain. The germline gives CDR1 SGHRS, CDR2 YFSETQ. V lost 0 bases to trimming and J lost 7 bases, with 10 bases between them. The CDR3 is 13 residues long. Filled out from reference TRBV5-1 and TRBJ1-1, the complete variable domain reads KAGVTQTPRYLIKTRGQQVTLSCSPISGHRSVSWYQQTPGQGLQFLFEYFSETQRNKGNFPGRFSGRQFSNSRSEMNVSTLELGDSALYLCASSLVAGIEAFFGQGTRLTVV.

V gene TRBV6-5 combines with J gene TRBJ1-1; TRBD1 might be the D (6 bases). V lost 8 bases and J lost 1, with 14 bases in between. This CDR3 has 14 residues. Germline CDR1 reads MNHEY; CDR2 reads SVGAGI. CDR3 nucleotides: TGTGCCAGCGGGGGGGGACACCCGAACACTGAAGCTTTCTTT. It encodes CASGGGHPNTEAFF.

The chain carries TRBV5-1 and TRBJ2-3; possibly TRBD1 or TRBD2 for D (6 bases each). The V gene lost 2 bases and the J gene lost 0 bases, with 10 bases spanning the gap. Germline values: CDR1 SGHRS, CDR2 YFSETQ. The CDR3 consists of 15 residues. The CDR3 region is CASSLGGTSTDTQYF. As DNA, the CDR3 is TGCGCCAGCAGCTTAGGGGGGACTAGCACAGATACGCAGTATTTT.

The chain carries TRBV11-2 and TRBJ1-1; the D is unclear. Germline V gives CDR1 SGHAT, CDR2 FQNNGV. The CDR3 extends over 16 amino acids. V lost 3 bases, J lost 3 bases, and 17 bases lay in between. The CDR3 sequence: CASSFSLVGVDTEAFF. CDR3 nucleotide sequence: TGTGCCAGCAGCTTCTCTCTCGTGGGTGTGGACACTGAAGCTTTCTTT.

This sequence joins TRBV7-9 and TRBJ1-2; possibly TRBD1 for D (5 bases). From germline, CDR1 is SEHNR and CDR2 FQNEAQ (reference sequence). CDR3 length: 16 residues. Trimming took 1 base from V and 2 from J, leaving 14 bases between them. CDR3 region: CASSLEGLGRNYGYTF. CDR3 DNA sequence: TGTGCCAGCAGCTTAGAGGGGCTAGGGCGCAACTATGGCTACACCTTC.

The chain has TRBV18 and TRBJ2-1; D remains unclear. Germline CDR1 and CDR2: KGHSH and LQKENI. CDR3 size: 16 residues. V shed 0 bases and J shed 5 bases, with 14 bases lying between them. CDR3 residues: CASSPPTMARDNEQFF. In DNA form, the CDR3 reads TGTGCCAGCTCACCACCCACCATGGCGAGAGACAATGAGCAGTTCTTC.

The CDR3 reads CASSLGQPRSVYEQYF. The CDR3 bases are TGTGCCAGCAGCTTAGGGCAGCCTCGAAGCGTCTACGAGCAGTACTTC. V usage is TRBV7-9 and J usage is TRBJ2-7; D is unclear. V lost 1 base, J lost 3 bases, and 16 bases lay in between. This CDR3 contains 16 residues. Germline lookup yields CDR1 SEHNR and CDR2 FQNEAQ (reference sequence).

This clone was found once. The V and J genes are TRBV5-6 and TRBJ1-5, with 7 bases fitting TRBD1. This CDR3 has 18 residues. With V trimmed by 5 bases and J by 0 bases, 14 bases remained unmatched. CDR1 and CDR2 (germline): SGHDT, YYEEEE. The CDR3 sequence is CASRQEGASEFSNQPQHF. As DNA, the CDR3 is TGTGCCAGCAGACAGGAGGGGGCATCCGAATTTAGCAATCAGCCCCAGCATTTT. The whole variable domain, remainder taken from reference TRBV5-6 and TRBJ1-5, is DAGVTQSPTHLIKTRGQQVTLRCSPKSGHDTVSWYQQALGQGPQFIFQYYEEEERQRGNFPDRFSGHQFPNYSSELNVNALLLGDSALYLCASRQEGASEFSNQPQHFGDGTRLSIL.

The rearrangement uses TRBV28 and TRBJ2-7, with D perhaps matching TRBD2 (5 bases). This CDR3 is 14 amino acids long. The germline V and J ends were trimmed by 6 bases and 2 bases, with 14 bases remaining between them. Per germline, CDR1 MDHEN and CDR2 SYDVKM. The CDR3 protein is CASSRGGIPYEQYF. As DNA, the CDR3 is TGTGCCAGCAGCCGCGGAGGAATTCCCTACGAGCAGTACTTC.